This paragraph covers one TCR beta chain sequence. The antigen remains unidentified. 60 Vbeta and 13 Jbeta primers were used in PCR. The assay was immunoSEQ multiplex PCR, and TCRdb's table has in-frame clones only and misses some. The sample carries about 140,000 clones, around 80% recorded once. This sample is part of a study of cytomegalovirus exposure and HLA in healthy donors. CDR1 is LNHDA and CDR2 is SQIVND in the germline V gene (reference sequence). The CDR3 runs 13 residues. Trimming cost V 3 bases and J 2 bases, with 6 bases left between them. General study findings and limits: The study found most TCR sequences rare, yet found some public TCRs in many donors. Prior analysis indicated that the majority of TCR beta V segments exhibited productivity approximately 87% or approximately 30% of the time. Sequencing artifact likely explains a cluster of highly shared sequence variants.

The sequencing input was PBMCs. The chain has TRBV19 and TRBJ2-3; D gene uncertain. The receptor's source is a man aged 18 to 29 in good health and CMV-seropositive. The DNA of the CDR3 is TGTGCCAGTAGTATCCCTAACACAGATACGCAGTATTTT. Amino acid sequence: CASSIPNTDTQYF. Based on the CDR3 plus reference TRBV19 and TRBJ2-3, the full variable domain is DGGITQSPKYLFRKEGQNVTLSCEQNLNHDAMYWYRQDPGQGLRLIYYSQIVNDFQKGDIAEGYSVSREKKESFPLTVTSAQKNPTAFYLCASSIPNTDTQYFGPGTRLTVL.